This T cell receptor (beta chain) was sequenced in a study of blood T cells in healthy people across ages. This clonotype occurred once. The authors ran a second PCR of 7 to 11 cycles using a sample-barcoded 5' primer and a J-beta primer mix. TCRdb itself ran the 5' RACE reads through MiXCR, one entry per CDR3 protein. The table lists 910,000 or so distinct CDR3 sequences, roughly half of them singletons. Germline assignment: CDR1 KGHSH and CDR2 LQKENI. The CDR3 length is 15 residues. The clonotype originates from a woman aged 55-69 years in good health. The chain has TRBV18 and TRBJ2-4; maybe TRBD2 (6 bases). With the DNA end fitting TRBJ2-7 better, the J assignment may be wrong. The sequencing sample was made of blood. The CDR3, as DNA: TGTGCCAGCTCACCAGAGGAGGGAGTTCGGTACGAGCAGTACTTC. Translating gives CASSPEEGVRYEQYF.